Below are 28 T cell receptor beta chains sequenced from a single sample in a study of lymphopenia after photon versus proton radiotherapy. Assay: immunoSEQ multiplex PCR; the TCRdb copy retains only in-frame clones and omits some. Here the sample spans 25,000 or so clones, 75% to 90% being singletons. Sequenced here: peripheral blood, sampled from a patient treated with photon-based radiotherapy. These receptors all stem from a man aged 30 to 39 with gastric cancer.

V and J are TRBV6-1 and TRBJ2-1; possible D gene TRBD1, 5 bases. Germline CDR1 is MNHNS and CDR2 is SASEGT. There are 14 residues in the CDR3. Trimming stripped 6 bases from V and 4 bases from J, with 13 bases between. The CDR3 DNA is TGTGCCAGCAGCCCTACCCAGGGTTACAATGAGCAGTTCTTC. Protein product: CASSPTQGYNEQFF.

The chain carries TRBV19 and TRBJ1-1; weak D call: TRBD1 (5 bases). The CDR3 runs 13 residues. The V end was cut by 3 bases, the J end by 3 bases, with 8 bases between. The germline gives CDR1 LNHDA, CDR2 SQIVND (reference sequence). The CDR3 DNA sequence: TGTGCCAGTAGTATCCCAGGGTACACTGAAGCTTTCTTT. As protein: CASSIPGYTEAFF. The variable domain in full, completed from reference TRBV19 and TRBJ1-1, reads DGGITQSPKYLFRKEGQNVTLSCEQNLNHDAMYWYRQDPGQGLRLIYYSQIVNDFQKGDIAEGYSVSREKKESFPLTVTSAQKNPTAFYLCASSIPGYTEAFFGQGTRLTVV.

This clone appeared once. This rearrangement joins TRBV7-8 to TRBJ2-3; possibly TRBD1 or TRBD2 for D (6 bases each). Trimming stripped 0 bases from V and 6 bases from J, with 10 bases between. CDR3 length: 14 amino acids. Germline CDR1 is SGHVS and CDR2 is FQNEAQ. CDR3 bases: TGTGCCAGCAGCTTAGCACTAGGGGGGGATACGCAGTATTTT. Amino acids: CASSLALGGDTQYF.

The chain joins TRBV18 to TRBJ2-7; weak D call: TRBD2 (5 bases). This CDR3 is 13 amino acids long. Germline V lookup: CDR1 KGHSH, CDR2 LQKENI. Between the trimmed V and J ends, which lost 3 bases and 1 base, there was a span of 7 bases. The DNA for the CDR3 is TGTGCCAGCTCACCTCCGGGGTCCTACGAGCAGTACTTC. Amino acid sequence: CASSPPGSYEQYF.

The chain joins TRBV29-1 to TRBJ2-7; unclear D gene. The CDR3 length is 12 residues. Germline V CDR1 and CDR2: SQVTM, ANQGSEA. V gave up 3 bases and J gave up 0 bases, with 6 bases separating them. The CDR3 sequence is CSVEGSSYEQYF. In DNA, the CDR3 is TGCAGCGTTGAGGGTAGCTCCTACGAGCAGTACTTC.

The V call is TRBV7-8, the J call TRBJ1-3, with D hard to call. There are 13 residues in the CDR3. Germline-derived CDR1 and CDR2 are SGHVS and FQNEAQ. The V and J ends lost 4 bases and 4 bases respectively, with 8 bases between them. The CDR3 loop is CASSSLQGNTIYF. The CDR3 coding sequence is TGTGCCAGCAGCTCCCTCCAGGGAAACACCATATATTTT.

The chain joins TRBV7-9 to TRBJ2-5; 14 positions match TRBD2. Germline CDR1 and CDR2: SEHNR and FQNEAQ (reference sequence). V was pared by 3 bases and J by 5 bases, with 5 bases of the junction left unmatched. The CDR3 covers 16 residues. For the CDR3, the DNA is TGTGCCAGCAGCTTGACGACTAGCGGGGGGGCGGAGACCCAGTACTTC. It encodes CASSLTTSGGAETQYF.

The rearrangement uses TRBV6-1 and TRBJ1-2; D possibly corresponds to TRBD1 (6 bases). The CDR3 sequence is 13 residues long. The germline CDR1 and CDR2 sequences are MNHNS and SASEGT. V was pared by 6 bases and J by 4 bases, with 12 bases between. CDR3 region: CASSQTGSYGYTF. The DNA for the CDR3 is TGTGCCAGCAGCCAAACAGGGTCCTATGGCTACACCTTC.

This chain links TRBV5-5 with TRBJ1-2, with a weak D call TRBD1 (6 bases). Germline CDR1 is SGHKS and CDR2 is YYEKEE (reference sequence). This CDR3 region has 15 residues. V was cut by 0 bases and J by 4 bases, with 13 bases left in between. CDR3 nucleotide sequence: TGTGCCAGCAGCTTGGCCCCGGACAGTTCCTATGGCTACACCTTC. Translating gives CASSLAPDSSYGYTF.

This rearrangement joins TRBV6-6 to TRBJ2-7; 7 positions agree with TRBD2. V shed 10 bases, J shed 3 bases, and the junction held 6 bases outside the gene matches. The CDR3 has 12 amino acids. The germline V gene encodes CDR1 MNHNY and CDR2 SVGAGI (reference sequence). The CDR3 nucleotides read TGTGCCACCACTGGGGAGGGCTACGAGCAGTACTTC. Translating it yields CATTGEGYEQYF.

V and J are TRBV29-1 and TRBJ2-1; tentative D call: TRBD2 (6 bases). The length of the CDR3 is 19 residues. Germline-derived CDR1 and CDR2 are SQVTM and ANQGSEA. Trimming removed 0 bases at V and 2 bases at J, with 23 bases between. The CDR3 loop reads CSVEDQEGVEGWAYNEQFF. CDR3 nucleotides: TGCAGCGTTGAAGATCAAGAGGGCGTGGAGGGTTGGGCCTACAATGAGCAGTTCTTC.

The chain recombines TRBV23-1 with TRBJ2-2; TRBD2 is a possible D gene (5 bases). TRBV23-1 is sorted into the ORF group, with uncertain function. There are 17 residues in the CDR3. V gave up 2 bases and J gave up 2 bases, with 15 bases separating them. The CDR3 DNA follows: TGCGCCAGCAGTCAACTCCAATCACGGGGTAACACCGGGGAGCTGTTTTTT. It encodes CASSQLQSRGNTGELFF.

CDR3 region: CASSLNGDHQPQHF. For the CDR3, the DNA is TGCGCCAGCAGCTTGAATGGGGACCATCAGCCCCAGCATTTT. V usage is TRBV5-1 and J usage is TRBJ1-5; D may be TRBD1 (5 bases). The germline V gene encodes CDR1 SGHRS and CDR2 YFSETQ. The germline V and J ends were trimmed by 1 base and 5 bases, with 10 bases remaining between them. The CDR3 runs 14 residues.

The chain couples TRBV29-1 to TRBJ1-2; 8 bases match TRBD1. CDR3 length equals 16 residues. The J segment lost 7 bases and the V segment lost 3 bases, leaving 16 bases of the junction unmatched. The germline V gene has CDR1 SQVTM and CDR2 ANQGSEA. CDR3 residues: CSVDPTGVFSSGGYTF. The CDR3 DNA reads as TGCAGCGTTGATCCGACAGGGGTCTTTTCGTCGGGTGGCTACACCTTC.

The chain is built from TRBV7-8 and TRBJ1-4; D unresolved. The CDR3 is 15 amino acids. With 5 bases removed from V and 8 bases from J, the gap between germline ends came to 18 bases. From germline, CDR1 is SGHVS and CDR2 FQNEAQ. CDR3 nucleotides: TGTGCCAGCAGCCTCCCCCTGGTGGATAGAGAAAAACTGTTTTTT. Its protein is CASSLPLVDREKLFF.

The rearrangement links TRBV7-2 to TRBJ2-2; 7 bases agree with TRBD2. This CDR3 has 16 residues. Germline V CDR1 and CDR2: SGHTA, FQGNSA. V shed 1 base, J shed 5 bases, and the junction held 7 bases outside the gene matches. Written as DNA, the CDR3 is TGTGCCAGCAGCTTAGAAGGCGGGAGAGAGACCGGGGAGCTGTTTTTT. Translation gives CASSLEGGRETGELFF.

J is TRBJ1-2 and V is TRBV11-2, with a weak D call TRBD1 (6 bases). V gave up 5 bases and J gave up 1 base, with 11 bases separating them. The CDR3 sequence is 14 residues long. Germline CDR1 reads SGHAT; CDR2 reads FQNNGV. Written as DNA, the CDR3 is TGTGCCAGCAGCACCTTCAGGGGTAACTATGGCTACACCTTC. It yields the protein CASSTFRGNYGYTF. Drawing the rest from reference TRBV11-2 and TRBJ1-2, the complete variable domain is EAGVAQSPRYKIIEKRQSVAFWCNPISGHATLYWYQQILGQGPKLLIQFQNNGVVDDSQLPKDRFSAERLKGVDSTLKIQPAKLEDSAVYLCASSTFRGNYGYTFGSGTRLTVV.

This clone was picked up a small number of times. The V gene is TRBV28, the J gene TRBJ2-7; 9 bases line up with TRBD2. This CDR3 is 13 amino acids long. The J segment lost 4 bases and the V segment lost 6 bases, leaving 4 bases of the junction unmatched. Germline CDR1 MDHEN, CDR2 SYDVKM. This chain's CDR3 is CASSNSGGYEQYF. CDR3 sequence (DNA): TGTGCCAGCAGCAATAGCGGGGGATACGAGCAGTACTTC.

The rearrangement joins TRBV10-3 to TRBJ2-3, with D possibly being TRBD1 or TRBD2 (6 bases each). The CDR3 runs 16 residues. Germline V gene sequence: CDR1 ENHRY, CDR2 SYGVKD. Trimming pared 6 bases from V and 4 bases from J, leaving 20 bases between. Written as DNA, the CDR3 is TGTGCCATCAGGGGCGGGGAAGACGAGGGGGCAGATACGCAGTATTTT. It encodes CAIRGGEDEGADTQYF.

This rearrangement joins TRBV13 to TRBJ2-7; D not resolved. CDR1 is PRHDT, CDR2 FYEKMQ, per germline (reference sequence). The CDR3 covers 14 residues. Trimming removed 6 bases at V and 5 bases at J, with 17 bases between. For the CDR3, the DNA is TGTGCCAGCAGAAAAGGTTCGGTTATGGACGAGCAGTACTTC. It specifies CASRKGSVMDEQYF.

The gene calls are TRBV5-6 and TRBJ1-2, with 10 bases fitting TRBD1. J lost 3 bases, V lost 6 bases, and 8 bases had no gene match. The CDR3 sequence is 15 residues long. CDR1 and CDR2 (germline): SGHDT, YYEEEE. The CDR3 protein is CASNTTGQGYYGYTF. The CDR3 DNA sequence: TGTGCCAGCAACACCACGGGACAGGGGTACTATGGCTACACCTTC. The full variable domain, completed using reference TRBV5-6 and TRBJ1-2, is DAGVTQSPTHLIKTRGQQVTLRCSPKSGHDTVSWYQQALGQGPQFIFQYYEEEERQRGNFPDRFSGHQFPNYSSELNVNALLLGDSALYLCASNTTGQGYYGYTFGSGTRLTVV.

This chain links TRBV4-1 with TRBJ1-2; D remains ambiguous. CDR1 and CDR2 (germline): MGHRA, YSYEKL. The CDR3 spans 15 residues. Between the trimmed V and J ends, which lost 0 bases and 2 bases, there was a span of 10 bases. The CDR3 sequence is CASSQDAVPNYGYTF. The CDR3 DNA is TGCGCCAGCAGCCAAGATGCGGTACCAAACTATGGCTACACCTTC.

This rearrangement joins TRBV18 to TRBJ2-7; D perhaps matches TRBD1 (6 bases). V was pared by 3 bases and J by 5 bases, with 8 bases between. Per the germline V gene, CDR1 is KGHSH and CDR2 is LQKENI. This CDR3 contains 12 residues. The CDR3 spells CASSPRTDEQYF. Here the CDR3 DNA reads TGTGCCAGCTCACCGCGGACAGACGAGCAGTACTTC.

The CDR3 loop reads CTSRKTGLRPGELFF. The CDR3 region has the DNA TGCACCAGCAGGAAGACGGGACTCCGCCCCGGGGAGCTGTTTTTT. The chain joins TRBV1 to TRBJ2-2; the table gives TRBD2 as D, unverified against the DNA. TRBV1 is designated a pseudogene. This CDR3 spans 15 amino acids.

This chain connects TRBV5-1 to TRBJ2-7; tentatively, D is TRBD1 or TRBD2 (7 bases each). The CDR3 runs to 13 residues. Germline V CDR1 and CDR2: SGHRS, YFSETQ. Trimming took 4 bases from V and 6 from J, leaving 14 bases between them. The CDR3 here is CASSRDREGEQYF. CDR3 in DNA: TGCGCCAGCAGCAGAGACAGGGAGGGCGAGCAGTACTTC.

The V and J genes are TRBV11-2 and TRBJ2-4; D ambiguous. The CDR3 consists of 12 residues. Germline lookup yields CDR1 SGHAT and CDR2 FQNNGV. V was cut by 3 bases and J by 9 bases, with 9 bases left in between. CDR3 region: CASSFKFGIQYF. The CDR3 nucleotides are TGTGCCAGCAGCTTCAAGTTCGGCATTCAGTACTTC.

The rearrangement uses TRBV5-1 and TRBJ2-1; D not resolved. Germline V lookup: CDR1 SGHRS, CDR2 YFSETQ. The CDR3 covers 16 residues. V lost 0 bases to trimming and J lost 12 bases, with 22 bases between them. Here the CDR3 DNA reads TGCGCCAGCAGCTTGGGGGCCCCAGATATACGTAAGTGGCAGTTCTTC. Translated, it gives CASSLGAPDIRKWQFF.

The V and J genes are TRBV7-6 and TRBJ1-4; perhaps TRBD1 as D (6 bases). V was pared by 8 bases and J by 3 bases, with 16 bases between. The CDR3 length is 15 residues. Germline CDR1 and CDR2: SGHVS and FNYEAQ. This chain's CDR3 is CASGGRGEPNEKLFF. CDR3 coding DNA: TGTGCCAGCGGGGGGCGAGGCGAGCCTAATGAAAAACTGTTTTTT.